The rows below give T cell receptor beta chains drawn from one sample of a study of blood T cell repertoires in COVID-19. Repertoires were generated with immunoSEQ multiplex PCR, while TCRdb's copy carries only in-frame clones and drops some. The sample consists of 340,000 or so clones, about 83% of them appearing once. The sample was peripheral blood. The receptor set was obtained from a man under 40 with active or convalescent COVID-19. The CDR3 runs from the conserved cysteine through the conserved F or W. The D gene is left open where the match is weak. The size entry is marked missing in some rows and otherwise reads once, few, many or a size class.

d_call	v_call	j_call	clone_size	cdr3_aa	cdr3_nt
NA	TRBV4-3	TRBJ2-1	NA	CASSQTILAKPAGNEQFF	TGCGCCAGCAGCCAAACCATCCTAGCGAAGCCTGCGGGCAATGAGCAGTTCTTC
TRBD1	TRBV18	TRBJ1-3	NA	CASSPLGTVGNTIYF	TGTGCCAGCTCACCACTCGGGACAGTGGGAAACACCATATATTTT
NA	TRBV9	TRBJ2-3	NA	CASSVGTANTDTQYF	TGTGCCAGCAGCGTAGGAACAGCCAACACAGATACGCAGTATTTT
TRBD1	TRBV2	TRBJ1-2	NA	CASSGDRVPTGYTF	TGTGCCAGCAGCGGGGACAGGGTCCCCACCGGCTACACCTTC
TRBD2	TRBV6-6	TRBJ2-1	NA	CASSSQGLAGPNEQFF	TGTGCCAGCAGCTCCCAAGGACTAGCGGGTCCCAATGAGCAGTTCTTC
NA	TRBV9	TRBJ1-3	NA	CASSVEGGPGNTIYF	TGTGCCAGCAGCGTAGAAGGGGGACCGGGAAACACCATATATTTT
TRBD1	TRBV28	TRBJ1-2	NA	CATIPGTGLSRGYTF	TGTGCCACCATTCCCGGGACAGGGCTCTCTCGGGGCTACACCTTC
NA	TRBV25-1	TRBJ1-2	NA	CASRPAASYGYTF	TGTGCCAGCAGGCCGGCGGCCAGCTATGGCTACACCTTC
NA	TRBV3-1/TRBV3-2	TRBJ1-2	NA	CASSQTAGDGYTF	TGTGCCAGCAGCCAAACGGCGGGCGATGGCTACACCTTC
TRBD1	TRBV12-5	TRBJ1-5	NA	CASGQGTGHYSNQPQHF	TGTGCTAGTGGTCAAGGGACAGGGCACTATAGCAATCAGCCCCAGCATTTT
NA	TRBV24-1	TRBJ1-1	once	CATRQFWNTEAFF	TGTGCCACCAGACAATTCTGGAACACTGAAGCTTTCTTT
NA	TRBV27	TRBJ2-1	NA	CASSLWGWGAQHEQFF	TGTGCCAGCAGTTTATGGGGATGGGGAGCACAACATGAGCAGTTCTTC
NA	TRBV2	TRBJ2-1	NA	CASSEGGPGNNNEQFF	TGTGCCAGCAGTGAGGGGGGGCCAGGGAACAACAATGAGCAGTTCTTC
NA	TRBV18	TRBJ1-2	once	CASSPLGQYGYTF	TGTGCCAGCTCACCCCTCGGACAATATGGCTACACCTTC
NA	TRBV7-9	TRBJ2-1	once	CASSFVTGYNEQFF	TGTGCCAGCAGCTTTGTGACAGGTTACAATGAGCAGTTCTTC
NA	TRBV10-2	TRBJ1-6	NA	CASSESEWANSPLHF	TGCGCCAGCAGTGAGTCAGAATGGGCGAATTCACCCCTCCACTTT
NA	TRBV6-2/TRBV6-3	TRBJ1-6	many	CASSYTGINSPLHF	TGTGCCAGCAGTTACACAGGGATTAATTCACCCCTCCACTTT
TRBD2	TRBV19	TRBJ2-3	NA	CASSNLLAGLSTDTQYF	TGTGCCAGTAGTAACCTGCTAGCGGGCCTTAGCACAGATACGCAGTATTTT
NA	TRBV5-6	TRBJ1-2	NA	CASSLAGGYTF	TGTGCCAGCAGCTTGGCGGGGGGCTACACCTTC
NA	TRBV5-8	TRBJ1-1	NA	CASSFADRNTEAFF	TGTGCCAGCAGCTTTGCGGACAGGAACACTGAAGCTTTCTTT
NA	TRBV5-4	TRBJ1-2	NA	CASSPDFAGTEGYTF	TGTGCCAGCAGCCCTGACTTCGCGGGAACGGAGGGCTACACCTTC
NA	TRBV3-1/TRBV3-2	TRBJ1-1	NA	CASSQESGQKTEAFF	TGTGCCAGCAGCCAAGAGTCAGGGCAGAAAACTGAAGCTTTCTTT
TRBD2	TRBV7-2	TRBJ2-7	NA	CASSFGSGTYEQYF	TGTGCCAGCAGCTTCGGTAGCGGGACCTACGAGCAGTACTTC
NA	TRBV18	TRBJ1-2	NA	CASSPSGGDGYTF	TGTGCCAGCTCCCCAAGCGGTGGTGATGGCTACACCTTC
TRBD1	TRBV29-1	TRBJ1-2	NA	CSVEEGAPGQARGGYTF	TGCAGCGTTGAAGAGGGCGCCCCGGGACAGGCGAGAGGTGGCTACACCTTC
TRBD1	TRBV28	TRBJ2-7	NA	CASGLQGSGEQYF	TGTGCCAGCGGGCTACAGGGGTCGGGCGAGCAGTACTTC
NA	TRBV7-2	TRBJ2-4	once	CASSLVPPTLHVPKNIQYF	TGTGCCAGCAGCTTAGTCCCTCCGACTCTTCATGTCCCCAAAAACATTCAGTACTTC
TRBD2	TRBV29-1	TRBJ2-3	NA	CSVEIAGGDTQYF	TGCAGCGTTGAAATAGCGGGCGGAGATACGCAGTATTTT
TRBD1	TRBV7-2	TRBJ1-1	NA	CASRPGTGITEAFF	TGTGCCAGCAGACCCGGGACAGGGATTACTGAAGCTTTCTTT
TRBD1	TRBV7-2	TRBJ2-3	NA	CASSFSQGTDTQYF	TGTGCCAGCAGCTTCTCACAGGGGACAGATACGCAGTATTTT
NA	TRBV5-4	TRBJ2-7	NA	CASSPVGQPYEQYF	TGTGCCAGCAGCCCGGTTGGACAGCCCTACGAGCAGTACTTC
NA	TRBV7-7	TRBJ2-3	NA	CASSLTRAGISTDTQYF	TGTGCCAGCAGCTTGACTAGGGCGGGGATAAGCACAGATACGCAGTATTTT
NA	TRBV28	TRBJ1-3	NA	CASSLRRGRGNTIYF	TGTGCCAGCAGTTTGCGAAGGGGTCGTGGAAACACCATATATTTT
TRBD2	TRBV7-3	TRBJ2-1	once	CASSPGTSGGPSSYNEQFF	TGTGCCAGCAGCCCTGGGACTAGCGGGGGACCTTCCTCCTACAATGAGCAGTTCTTC
NA	TRBV3-1/TRBV3-2	TRBJ2-1	NA	CASSQGSTREQFF	TGTGCCAGCAGCCAAGGCTCGACTCGAGAACAGTTCTTC
NA	TRBV24-1	TRBJ2-7	NA	CATSDSRGMGEQYF	TGTGCCACCAGTGATTCAAGGGGGATGGGTGAGCAGTACTTC
TRBD2	TRBV28	TRBJ2-7	NA	CASRGVLAGGSHEQYF	TGTGCCAGCAGGGGCGTCCTAGCGGGAGGTAGCCACGAGCAGTACTTC
NA	TRBV5-1	TRBJ1-1	NA	CASSESGRADEAFF	TGCGCCAGCAGTGAGAGTGGCAGGGCGGATGAAGCTTTCTTT
TRBD2	TRBV5-1	TRBJ2-1	NA	CASSLGVRAGGSREQFF	TGCGCCAGCAGCTTGGGGGTCAGAGCGGGAGGGTCCAGGGAGCAGTTCTTC
NA	TRBV11-3	TRBJ2-2	NA	CASSLEVNTGELFF	TGTGCCAGCAGCTTGGAGGTTAACACCGGGGAGCTGTTTTTT
NA	TRBV2	TRBJ2-2	NA	CASSRITPGTGELFF	TGTGCCAGCAGCCGGATCACACCAGGCACCGGGGAGCTGTTTTTT
NA	TRBV30	TRBJ1-6	NA	CATEGVSYNSPLHF	TGTGCTACGGAAGGGGTCTCCTATAATTCACCCCTCCACTTT
TRBD2	TRBV14	TRBJ2-7	NA	CASSQEFGGGPSAQQYF	TGTGCCAGCAGCCAAGAATTTGGGGGAGGGCCCTCTGCCCAGCAGTACTTC
NA	TRBV7-9	TRBJ1-1	few	CASSFLRGTEAFF	TGTGCCAGCAGCTTCCTCAGAGGCACTGAAGCTTTCTTT
TRBD1	TRBV7-9	TRBJ1-2	once	CASSLEGGQASYTF	TGTGCCAGCAGCTTAGAGGGCGGACAGGCGAGCTACACCTTC
NA	TRBV30	TRBJ2-3	NA	CAWDGAGRGNTDTQYF	TGTGCCTGGGATGGGGCAGGTAGGGGAAACACAGATACGCAGTATTTT